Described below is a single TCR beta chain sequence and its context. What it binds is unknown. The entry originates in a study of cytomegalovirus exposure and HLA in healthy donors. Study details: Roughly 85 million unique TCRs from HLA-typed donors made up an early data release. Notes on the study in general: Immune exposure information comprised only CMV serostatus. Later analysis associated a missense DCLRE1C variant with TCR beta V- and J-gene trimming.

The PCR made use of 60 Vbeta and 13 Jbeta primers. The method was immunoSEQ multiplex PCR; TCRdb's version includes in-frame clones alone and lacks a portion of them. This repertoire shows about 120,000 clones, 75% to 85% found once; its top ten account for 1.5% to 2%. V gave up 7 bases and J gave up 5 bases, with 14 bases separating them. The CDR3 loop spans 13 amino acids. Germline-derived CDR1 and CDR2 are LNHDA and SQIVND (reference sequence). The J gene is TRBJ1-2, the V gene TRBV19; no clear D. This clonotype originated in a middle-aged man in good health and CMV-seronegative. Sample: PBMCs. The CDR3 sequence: CASIPGLGYGYTF. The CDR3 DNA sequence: TGTGCCAGTATTCCAGGCCTTGGGTATGGCTACACCTTC.